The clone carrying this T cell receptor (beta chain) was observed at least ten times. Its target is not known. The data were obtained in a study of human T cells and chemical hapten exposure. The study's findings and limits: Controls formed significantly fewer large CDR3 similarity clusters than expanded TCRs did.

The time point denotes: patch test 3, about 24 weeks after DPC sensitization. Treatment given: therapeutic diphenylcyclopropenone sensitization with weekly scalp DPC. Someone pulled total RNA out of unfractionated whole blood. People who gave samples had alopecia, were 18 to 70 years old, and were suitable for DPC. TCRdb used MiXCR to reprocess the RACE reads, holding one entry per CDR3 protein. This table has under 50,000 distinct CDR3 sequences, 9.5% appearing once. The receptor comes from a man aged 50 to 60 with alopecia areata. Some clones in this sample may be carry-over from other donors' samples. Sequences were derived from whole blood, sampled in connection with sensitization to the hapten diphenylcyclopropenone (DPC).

CDR3 nucleotides: TGCAGCGCCGGGACAGAACCAGATACGCAGTATTTT. The encoded protein is CSAGTEPDTQYF. The J gene is TRBJ2-3, the V gene TRBV29-1; 7 nucleotides line up with TRBD1. Germline V CDR1 and CDR2: SQVTM, ANQGSEA. J gave up 4 bases and V 7 bases, and 5 bases lay outside the gene matches. The CDR3 totals 12 residues.